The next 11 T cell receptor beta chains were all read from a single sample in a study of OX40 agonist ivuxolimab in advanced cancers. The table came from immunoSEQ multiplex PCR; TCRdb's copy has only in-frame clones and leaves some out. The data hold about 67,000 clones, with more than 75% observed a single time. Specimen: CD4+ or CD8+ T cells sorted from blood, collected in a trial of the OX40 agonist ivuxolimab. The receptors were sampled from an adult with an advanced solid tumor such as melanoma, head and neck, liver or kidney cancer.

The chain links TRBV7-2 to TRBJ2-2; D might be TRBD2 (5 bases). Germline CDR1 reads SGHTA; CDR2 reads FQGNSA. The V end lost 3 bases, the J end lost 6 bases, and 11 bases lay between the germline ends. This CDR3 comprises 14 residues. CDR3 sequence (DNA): TGTGCCAGCAGCTTTACCCGGGGTGCCGGGGAGCTGTTTTTT. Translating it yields CASSFTRGAGELFF. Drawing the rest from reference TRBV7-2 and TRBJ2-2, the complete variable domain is GAGVSQSPSNKVTEKGKDVELRCDPISGHTALYWYRQSLGQGLEFLIYFQGNSAPDKSGLPSDRFSAERTGGSVSTLTIQRTQQEDSAVYLCASSFTRGAGELFFGEGSRLTVL.

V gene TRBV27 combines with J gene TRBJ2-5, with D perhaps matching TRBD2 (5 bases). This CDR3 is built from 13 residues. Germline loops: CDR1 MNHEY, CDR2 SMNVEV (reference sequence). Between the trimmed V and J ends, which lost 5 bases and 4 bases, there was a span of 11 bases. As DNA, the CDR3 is TGTGCCAGCAGTCTCACTAGGAGAGAGACCCAGTACTTC. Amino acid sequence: CASSLTRRETQYF.

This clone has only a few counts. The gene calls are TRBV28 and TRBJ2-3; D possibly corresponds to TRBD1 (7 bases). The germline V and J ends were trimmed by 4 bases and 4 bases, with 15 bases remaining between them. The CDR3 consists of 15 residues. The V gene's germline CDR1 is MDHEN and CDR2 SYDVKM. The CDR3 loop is CASSSATGRPDTQYF. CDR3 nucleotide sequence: TGTGCCAGCAGTTCCGCGACAGGGAGGCCAGATACGCAGTATTTT.

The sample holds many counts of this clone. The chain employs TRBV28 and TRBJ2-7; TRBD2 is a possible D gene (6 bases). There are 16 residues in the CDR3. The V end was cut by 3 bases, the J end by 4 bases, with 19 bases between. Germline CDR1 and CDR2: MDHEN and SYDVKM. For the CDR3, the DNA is TGTGCCAGCAGTTTTAATCTAGCGTCTCTTAGTTACGAGCAGTACTTC. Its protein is CASSFNLASLSYEQYF.

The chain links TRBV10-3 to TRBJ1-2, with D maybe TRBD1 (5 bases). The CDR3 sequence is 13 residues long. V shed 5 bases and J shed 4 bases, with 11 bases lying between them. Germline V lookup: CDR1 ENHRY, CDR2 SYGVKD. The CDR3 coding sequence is TGTGCCATCAGTACCGGGACGGCCTATGGCTACACCTTC. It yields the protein CAISTGTAYGYTF.

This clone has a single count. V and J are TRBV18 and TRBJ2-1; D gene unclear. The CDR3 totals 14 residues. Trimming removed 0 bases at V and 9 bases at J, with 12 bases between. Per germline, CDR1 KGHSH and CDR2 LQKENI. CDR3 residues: CASSPPSTVGEQFF. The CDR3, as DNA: TGTGCCAGCTCACCACCGTCGACTGTCGGTGAGCAGTTCTTC.

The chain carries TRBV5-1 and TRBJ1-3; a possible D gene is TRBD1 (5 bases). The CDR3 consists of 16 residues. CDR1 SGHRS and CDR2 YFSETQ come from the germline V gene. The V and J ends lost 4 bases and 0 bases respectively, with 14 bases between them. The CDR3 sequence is CASSAGPPSSGNTIYF. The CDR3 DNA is TGCGCCAGCAGCGCGGGGCCACCCTCCTCTGGAAACACCATATATTTT.

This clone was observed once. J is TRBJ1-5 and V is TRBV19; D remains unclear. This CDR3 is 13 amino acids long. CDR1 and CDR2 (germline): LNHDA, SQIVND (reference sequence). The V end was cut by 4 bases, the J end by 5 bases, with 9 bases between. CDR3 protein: CASSTLRDQPQHF. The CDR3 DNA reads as TGTGCCAGTAGTACCCTCCGGGATCAGCCCCAGCATTTT.

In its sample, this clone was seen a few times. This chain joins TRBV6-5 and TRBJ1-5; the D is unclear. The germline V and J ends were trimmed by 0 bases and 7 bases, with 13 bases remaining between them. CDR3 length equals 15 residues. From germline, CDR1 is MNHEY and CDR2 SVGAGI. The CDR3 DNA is TGTGCCAGCAGTTACTCCAAGGTGGGAGGCCAGCCCCAGCATTTT. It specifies CASSYSKVGGQPQHF.

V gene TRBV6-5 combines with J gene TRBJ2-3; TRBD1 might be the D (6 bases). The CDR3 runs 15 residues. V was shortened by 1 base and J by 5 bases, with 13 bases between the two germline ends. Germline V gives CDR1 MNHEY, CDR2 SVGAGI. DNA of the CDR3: TGTGCCAGCAGTTACTGGGGCAGGGGAGTAGATACGCAGTATTTT. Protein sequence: CASSYWGRGVDTQYF.

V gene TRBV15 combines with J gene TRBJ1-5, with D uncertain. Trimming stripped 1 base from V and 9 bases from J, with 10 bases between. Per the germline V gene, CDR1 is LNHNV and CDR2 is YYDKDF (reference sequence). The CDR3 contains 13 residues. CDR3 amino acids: CATSRGPDGPQHF. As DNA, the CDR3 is TGTGCCACCAGCAGAGGCCCGGACGGGCCCCAGCATTTT. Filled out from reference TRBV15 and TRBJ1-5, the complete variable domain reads DAMVIQNPRYQVTQFGKPVTLSCSQTLNHNVMYWYQQKSSQAPKLLFHYYDKDFNNEADTPDNFQSRRPNTSFCFLDIRSPGLGDTAMYLCATSRGPDGPQHFGDGTRLSIL.